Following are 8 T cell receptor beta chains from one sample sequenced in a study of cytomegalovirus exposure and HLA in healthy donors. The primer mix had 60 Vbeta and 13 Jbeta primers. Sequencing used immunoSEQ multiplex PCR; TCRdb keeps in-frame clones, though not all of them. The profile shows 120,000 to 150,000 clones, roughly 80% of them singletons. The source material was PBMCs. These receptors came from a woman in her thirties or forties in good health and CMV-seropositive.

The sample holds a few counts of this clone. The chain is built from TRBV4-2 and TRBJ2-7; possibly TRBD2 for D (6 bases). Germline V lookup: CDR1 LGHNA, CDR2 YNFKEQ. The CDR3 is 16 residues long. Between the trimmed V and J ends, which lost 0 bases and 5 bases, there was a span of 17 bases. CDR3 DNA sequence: TGTGCCAGCAGCCAAGATCTATCGCAGAGGAGGGACGAGCAGTACTTC. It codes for CASSQDLSQRRDEQYF.

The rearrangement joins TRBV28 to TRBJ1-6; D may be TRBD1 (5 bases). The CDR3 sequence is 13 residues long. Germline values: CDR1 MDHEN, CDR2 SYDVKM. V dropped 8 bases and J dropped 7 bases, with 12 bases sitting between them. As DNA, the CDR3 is TGTGCCAGCCGCCTCGGGGGGAATTCACCCCTCCACTTT. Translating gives CASRLGGNSPLHF.

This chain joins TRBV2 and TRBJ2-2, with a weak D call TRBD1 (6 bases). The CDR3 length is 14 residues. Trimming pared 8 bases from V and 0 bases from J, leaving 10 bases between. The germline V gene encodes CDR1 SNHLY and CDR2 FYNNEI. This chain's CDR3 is CASGRTANTGELFF. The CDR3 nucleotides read TGTGCCAGCGGCCGGACAGCGAACACCGGGGAGCTGTTTTTT.

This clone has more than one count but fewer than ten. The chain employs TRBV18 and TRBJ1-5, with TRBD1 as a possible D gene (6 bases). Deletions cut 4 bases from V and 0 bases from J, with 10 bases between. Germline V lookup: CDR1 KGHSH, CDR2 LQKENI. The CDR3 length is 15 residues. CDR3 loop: CASSLRTDSNQPQHF. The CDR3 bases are TGTGCCAGCTCACTCCGGACAGATAGCAATCAGCCCCAGCATTTT. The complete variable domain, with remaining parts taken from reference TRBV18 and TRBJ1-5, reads NAGVMQNPRHLVRRRGQEARLRCSPMKGHSHVYWYRQLPEEGLKFMVYLQKENIIDESGMPKERFSAEFPKEGPSILRIQQVVRGDSAAYFCASSLRTDSNQPQHFGDGTRLSIL.

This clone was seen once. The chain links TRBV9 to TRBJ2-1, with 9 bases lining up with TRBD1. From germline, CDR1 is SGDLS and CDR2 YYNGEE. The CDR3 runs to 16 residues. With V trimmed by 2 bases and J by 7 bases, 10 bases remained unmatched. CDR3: CASSVPGTGIRNEQFF. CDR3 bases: TGTGCCAGCAGCGTCCCCGGGACAGGGATTCGAAATGAGCAGTTCTTC.

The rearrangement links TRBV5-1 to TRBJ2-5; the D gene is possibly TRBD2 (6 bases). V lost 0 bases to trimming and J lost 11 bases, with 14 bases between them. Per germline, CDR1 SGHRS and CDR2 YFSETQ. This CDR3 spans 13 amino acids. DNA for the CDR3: TGCGCCAGCAGCTTGGGACCGACCCGGGAGCAGTACTTC. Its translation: CASSLGPTREQYF.

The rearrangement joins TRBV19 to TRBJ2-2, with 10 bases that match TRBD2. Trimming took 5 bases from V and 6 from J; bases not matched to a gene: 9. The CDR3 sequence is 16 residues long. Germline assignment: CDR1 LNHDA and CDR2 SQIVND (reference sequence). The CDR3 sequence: CASSPPSGGASGELFF. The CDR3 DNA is TGTGCCAGTAGTCCCCCGAGCGGGGGGGCCTCCGGGGAGCTGTTTTTT.

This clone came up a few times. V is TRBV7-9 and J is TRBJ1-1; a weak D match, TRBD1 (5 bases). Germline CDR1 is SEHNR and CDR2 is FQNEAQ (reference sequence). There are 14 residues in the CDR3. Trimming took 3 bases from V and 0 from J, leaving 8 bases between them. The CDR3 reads CASSFGHVNTEAFF. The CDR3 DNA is TGTGCCAGCAGCTTCGGACACGTGAACACTGAAGCTTTCTTT.